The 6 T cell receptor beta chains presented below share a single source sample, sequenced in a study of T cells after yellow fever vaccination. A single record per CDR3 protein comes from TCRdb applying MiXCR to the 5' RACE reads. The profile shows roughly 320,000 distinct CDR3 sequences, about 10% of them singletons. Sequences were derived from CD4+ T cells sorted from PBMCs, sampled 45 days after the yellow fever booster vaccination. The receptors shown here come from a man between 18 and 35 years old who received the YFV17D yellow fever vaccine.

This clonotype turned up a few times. The CDR3 bases are TGTGCCACCCTAAGACAGGGGAGCTATGGCTACACCTTC. This codes for CATLRQGSYGYTF. The chain carries TRBV6-2 or TRBV6-3 and TRBJ1-2; 8 bases map to TRBD1. V gave up 10 bases and J gave up 4 bases; unmatched junction bases: 8. In germline, CDR1 is MNHEY, CDR2 SVGEGT. The CDR3 is 13 residues long.

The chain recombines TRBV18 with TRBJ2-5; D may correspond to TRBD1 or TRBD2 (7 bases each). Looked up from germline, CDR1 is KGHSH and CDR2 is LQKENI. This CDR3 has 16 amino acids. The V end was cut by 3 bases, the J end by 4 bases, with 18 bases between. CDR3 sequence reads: CASSPGGGERRETQYF. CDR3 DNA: TGTGCCAGCTCACCGGGAGGGGGCGAAAGGCGAGAGACCCAGTACTTC.

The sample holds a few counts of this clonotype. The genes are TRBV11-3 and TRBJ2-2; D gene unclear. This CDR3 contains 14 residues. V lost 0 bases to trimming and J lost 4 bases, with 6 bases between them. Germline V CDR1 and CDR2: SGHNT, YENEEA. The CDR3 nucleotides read TGTGCCAGCAGCTTAGACCCGTTCACCGGGGAGCTGTTTTTT. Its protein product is CASSLDPFTGELFF.

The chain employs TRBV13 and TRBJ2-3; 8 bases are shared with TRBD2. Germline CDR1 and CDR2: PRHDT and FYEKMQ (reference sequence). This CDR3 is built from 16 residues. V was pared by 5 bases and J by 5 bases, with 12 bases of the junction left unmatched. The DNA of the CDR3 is TGTGCCAGCAGCCCGCGGGGGGCCCTGGGTGGAGATACGCAGTATTTT. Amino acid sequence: CASSPRGALGGDTQYF.

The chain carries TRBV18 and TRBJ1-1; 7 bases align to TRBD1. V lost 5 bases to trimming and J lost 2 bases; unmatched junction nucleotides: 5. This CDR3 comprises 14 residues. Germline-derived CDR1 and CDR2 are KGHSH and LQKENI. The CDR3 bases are TGTGCCAGCTCAGCGACAGGGAGAAACACTGAAGCTTTCTTT. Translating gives CASSATGRNTEAFF. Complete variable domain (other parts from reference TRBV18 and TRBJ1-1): NAGVMQNPRHLVRRRGQEARLRCSPMKGHSHVYWYRQLPEEGLKFMVYLQKENIIDESGMPKERFSAEFPKEGPSILRIQQVVRGDSAAYFCASSATGRNTEAFFGQGTRLTVV.

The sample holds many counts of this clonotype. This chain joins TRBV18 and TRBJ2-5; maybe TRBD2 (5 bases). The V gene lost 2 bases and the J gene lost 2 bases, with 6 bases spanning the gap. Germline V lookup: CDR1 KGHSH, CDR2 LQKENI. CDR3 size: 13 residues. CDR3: CASSPREQETQYF. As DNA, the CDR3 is TGTGCCAGCTCACCAAGGGAGCAAGAGACCCAGTACTTC.